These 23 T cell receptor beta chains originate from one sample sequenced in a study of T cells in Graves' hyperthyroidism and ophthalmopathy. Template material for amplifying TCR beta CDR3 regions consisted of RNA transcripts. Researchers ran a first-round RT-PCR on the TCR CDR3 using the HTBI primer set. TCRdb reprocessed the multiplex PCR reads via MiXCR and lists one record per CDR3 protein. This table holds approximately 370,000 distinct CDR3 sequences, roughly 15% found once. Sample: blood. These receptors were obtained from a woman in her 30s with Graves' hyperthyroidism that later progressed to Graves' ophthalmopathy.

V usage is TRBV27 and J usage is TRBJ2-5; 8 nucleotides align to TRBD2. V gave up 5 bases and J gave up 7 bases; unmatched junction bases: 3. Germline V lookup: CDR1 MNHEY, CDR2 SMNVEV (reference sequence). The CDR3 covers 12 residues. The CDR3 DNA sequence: TGTGCCAGCAGTCCCGGGGGGGGGACCCAGTACTTC. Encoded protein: CASSPGGGTQYF.

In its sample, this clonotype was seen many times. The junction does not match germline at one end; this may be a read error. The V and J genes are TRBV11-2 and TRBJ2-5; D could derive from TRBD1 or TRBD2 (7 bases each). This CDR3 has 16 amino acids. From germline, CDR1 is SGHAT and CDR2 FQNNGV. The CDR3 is CTSSTWTRGHQETQYF. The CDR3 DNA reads TGTACCAGCAGCACCTGGACTAGGGGGCACCAAGAGACCCAGTACTTC.

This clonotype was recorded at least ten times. CDR3 sequence (DNA): TGCAGTGCCATTAGCGGGGGGGATAGCACAGATACGCAGTATTTT. Protein product: CSAISGGDSTDTQYF. The genes are TRBV20-1 and TRBJ2-3; 11 bases match TRBD2. The CDR3 runs 15 residues. V lost 6 bases to trimming and J lost 0 bases; unmatched junction nucleotides: 5. The germline CDR1 and CDR2 sequences are DFQATT and SNEGSKA (reference sequence).

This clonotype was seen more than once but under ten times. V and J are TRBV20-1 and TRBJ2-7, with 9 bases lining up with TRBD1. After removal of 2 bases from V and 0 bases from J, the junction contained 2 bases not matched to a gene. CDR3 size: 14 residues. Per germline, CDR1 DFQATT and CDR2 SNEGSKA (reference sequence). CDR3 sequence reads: CSARLTGGSYEQYF. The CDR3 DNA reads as TGCAGTGCTAGACTGACAGGGGGCTCCTACGAGCAGTACTTC.

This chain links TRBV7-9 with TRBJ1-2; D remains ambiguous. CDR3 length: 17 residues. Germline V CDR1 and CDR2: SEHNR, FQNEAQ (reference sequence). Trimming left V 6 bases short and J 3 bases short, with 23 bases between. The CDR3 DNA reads TGTGCCAGCAGTATCGGAGGATCACGGCGTCGGTACTATGGCTACACCTTC. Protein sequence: CASSIGGSRRRYYGYTF.

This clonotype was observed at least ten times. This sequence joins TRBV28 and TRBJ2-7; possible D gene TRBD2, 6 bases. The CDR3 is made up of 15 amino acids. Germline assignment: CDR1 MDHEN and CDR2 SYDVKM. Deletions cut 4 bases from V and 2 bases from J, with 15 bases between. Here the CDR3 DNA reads TGTGCCAGCAGTTGGCTTCGGGACTCGACCTACGAGCAGTACTTC. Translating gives CASSWLRDSTYEQYF.

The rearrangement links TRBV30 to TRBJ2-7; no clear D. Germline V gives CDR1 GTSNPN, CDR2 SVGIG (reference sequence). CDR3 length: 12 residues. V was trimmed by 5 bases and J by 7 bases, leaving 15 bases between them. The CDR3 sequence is CAWQMDVREQYF. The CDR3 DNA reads TGTGCCTGGCAAATGGATGTTAGGGAGCAGTACTTC.

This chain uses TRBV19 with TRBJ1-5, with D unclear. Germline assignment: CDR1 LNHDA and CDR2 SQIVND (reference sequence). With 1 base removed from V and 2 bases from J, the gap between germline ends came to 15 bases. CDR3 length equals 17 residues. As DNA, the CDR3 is TGTGCCAGTAGTATAGGATCGGCGGGTGTGGGCAATCAGCCCCAGCATTTT. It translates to CASSIGSAGVGNQPQHF.

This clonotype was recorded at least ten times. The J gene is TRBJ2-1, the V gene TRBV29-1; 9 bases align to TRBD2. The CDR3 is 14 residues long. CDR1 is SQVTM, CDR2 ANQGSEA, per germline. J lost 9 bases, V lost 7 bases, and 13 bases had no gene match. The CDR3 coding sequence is TGCAGCGCCGATGGGCTAGCGGGACCCGGTGAGCAGTTCTTC. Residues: CSADGLAGPGEQFF.

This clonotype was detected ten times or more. CDR3 sequence: CAWSEETAPTNYGYTF. Written as DNA, the CDR3 is TGTGCCTGGAGTGAAGAGACAGCTCCTACTAACTATGGCTACACCTTC. The chain joins TRBV30 to TRBJ1-2; tentatively, D is TRBD1 (5 bases). The CDR3 consists of 16 residues. The ends were cut back, 1 base at V and 0 bases at J, with 15 bases in the middle. Germline V gene sequence: CDR1 GTSNPN, CDR2 SVGIG (reference sequence). The entire variable domain, with the rest obtained from reference TRBV30 and TRBJ1-2, is as follows: SQTIHQWPATLVQPVGSPLSLECTVEGTSNPNLYWYRQAAGRGLQLLFYSVGIGQISSEVPQNLSASRPQDRQFILSSKKLLLSDSGFYLCAWSEETAPTNYGYTFGSGTRLTVV.

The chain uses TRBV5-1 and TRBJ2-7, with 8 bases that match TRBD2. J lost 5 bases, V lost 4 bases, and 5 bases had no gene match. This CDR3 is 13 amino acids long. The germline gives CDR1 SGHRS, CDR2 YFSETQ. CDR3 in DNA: TGCGCCAGCAGCCCCGGAGCGGGAGACGAGCAGTACGTC. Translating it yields CASSPGAGDEQYV.

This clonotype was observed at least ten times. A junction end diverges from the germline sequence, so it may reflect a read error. DNA for the CDR3: TGTGTCAGCAGTGTTGAGGACACTAGGTTGGAGACCCAGTACTTC. Amino acid sequence: CVSSVEDTRLETQYF. The chain uses TRBV2 and TRBJ2-5, with D possibly being TRBD1 or TRBD2 (5 bases each). CDR3 length: 15 residues. CDR1 is SNHLY and CDR2 is FYNNEI in the germline V gene.

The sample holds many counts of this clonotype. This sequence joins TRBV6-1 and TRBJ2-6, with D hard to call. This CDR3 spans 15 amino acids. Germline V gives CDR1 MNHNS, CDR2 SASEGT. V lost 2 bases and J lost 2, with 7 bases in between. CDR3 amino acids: CASSEKLTGANVLTF. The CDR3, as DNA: TGTGCCAGCAGTGAAAAGTTGACTGGGGCCAACGTCCTGACTTTC.

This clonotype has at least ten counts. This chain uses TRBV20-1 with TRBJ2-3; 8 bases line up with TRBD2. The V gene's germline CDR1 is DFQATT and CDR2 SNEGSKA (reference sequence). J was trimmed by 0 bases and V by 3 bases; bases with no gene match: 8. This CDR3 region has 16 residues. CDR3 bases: TGCAGTGCTAGCGAGGGCGGGGGGCGAAGCACAGATACGCAGTATTTT. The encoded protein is CSASEGGGRSTDTQYF.

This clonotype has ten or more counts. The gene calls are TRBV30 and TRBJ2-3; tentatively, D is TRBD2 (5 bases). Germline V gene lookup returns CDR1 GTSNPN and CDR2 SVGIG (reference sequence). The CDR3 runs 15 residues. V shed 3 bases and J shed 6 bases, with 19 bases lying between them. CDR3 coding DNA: TGTGCCTGGAGCCCACCCCCAGGCAGAGGGGATACGCAGTATTTT. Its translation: CAWSPPPGRGDTQYF.

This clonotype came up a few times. Here the CDR3 DNA reads TGTGCCAGTAGTATAGATCGTGTCGGGGCCCGTGCCCAGCATTTT. Protein product: CASSIDRVGARAQHF. The chain combines TRBV19 with TRBJ1-5; possibly TRBD1 for D (5 bases). CDR3 length: 15 residues. Trimming stripped 0 bases from V and 11 bases from J, with 17 bases between. CDR1 is LNHDA and CDR2 is SQIVND in the germline V gene (reference sequence).

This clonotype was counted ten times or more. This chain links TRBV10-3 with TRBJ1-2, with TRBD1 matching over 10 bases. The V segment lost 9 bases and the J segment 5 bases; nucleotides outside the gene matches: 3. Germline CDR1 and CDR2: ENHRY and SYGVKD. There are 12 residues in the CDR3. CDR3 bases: TGTGCCATACGGACAGGGGGATATGGCTACACCTTC. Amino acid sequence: CAIRTGGYGYTF.

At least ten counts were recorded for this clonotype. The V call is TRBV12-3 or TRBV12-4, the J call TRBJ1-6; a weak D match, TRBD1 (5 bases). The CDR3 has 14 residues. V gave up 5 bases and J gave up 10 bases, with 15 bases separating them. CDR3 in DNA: TGTGCCAGCAGTCAAACAGGAACGAGGTCACCCCTCCACTTT. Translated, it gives CASSQTGTRSPLHF.

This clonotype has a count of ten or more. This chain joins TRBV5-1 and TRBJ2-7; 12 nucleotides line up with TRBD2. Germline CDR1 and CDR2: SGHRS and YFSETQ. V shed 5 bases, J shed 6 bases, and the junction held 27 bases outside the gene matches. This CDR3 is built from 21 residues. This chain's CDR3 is CASRRTSGTSTGAGTLAEQYF. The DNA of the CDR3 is TGCGCCAGCAGGAGGACTAGCGGGACTTCTACCGGCGCGGGGACACTTGCCGAGCAGTACTTC.

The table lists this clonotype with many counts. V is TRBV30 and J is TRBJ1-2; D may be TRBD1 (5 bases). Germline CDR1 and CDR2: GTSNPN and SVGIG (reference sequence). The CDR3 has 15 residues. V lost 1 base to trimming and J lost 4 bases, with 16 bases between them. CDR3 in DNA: TGTGCCTGGAGTGCCAGAGGCCCGGGACGCTATGGCTACACCTTC. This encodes CAWSARGPGRYGYTF.

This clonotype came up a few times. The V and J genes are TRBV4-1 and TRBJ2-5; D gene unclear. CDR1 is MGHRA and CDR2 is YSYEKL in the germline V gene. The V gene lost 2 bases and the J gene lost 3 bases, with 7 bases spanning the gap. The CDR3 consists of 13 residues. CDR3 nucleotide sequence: TGCGCCAGCAGCCAAATAAAGGAAGAGACCCAGTACTTC. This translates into CASSQIKEETQYF.

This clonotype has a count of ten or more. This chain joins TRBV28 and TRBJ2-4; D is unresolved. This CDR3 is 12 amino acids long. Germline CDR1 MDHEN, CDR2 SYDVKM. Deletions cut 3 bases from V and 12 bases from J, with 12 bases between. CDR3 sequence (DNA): TGTGCCAGCAGTTTTAATCGTGGGTCTCAGTACTTC. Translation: CASSFNRGSQYF.

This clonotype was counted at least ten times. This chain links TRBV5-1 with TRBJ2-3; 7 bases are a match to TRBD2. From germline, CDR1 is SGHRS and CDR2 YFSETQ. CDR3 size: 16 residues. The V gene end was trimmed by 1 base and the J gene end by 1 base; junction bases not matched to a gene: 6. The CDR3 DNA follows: TGCGCCAGCAGCTTGTTCGGCGGGAGAGGCACAGATACGCAGTATTTT. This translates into CASSLFGGRGTDTQYF.